Listed here are 8 T cell receptor beta chains from one sample, sequenced in a study of T cells in localized non-small cell lung cancer. Assay: immunoSEQ multiplex PCR; the TCRdb copy retains only in-frame clones and omits some. The sample yields roughly 700 clones, about 25% seen once. Sequencing used normal lung tissue next to the tumor, obtained before any cancer treatment. The receptors stem from a woman aged 40 to 75 with stage I squamous cell lung carcinoma.

The V call is TRBV9, the J call TRBJ2-7; D call uncertain. The CDR3 extends over 17 amino acids. Per the germline V gene, CDR1 is SGDLS and CDR2 is YYNGEE. V lost 4 bases to trimming and J lost 0 bases, with 20 bases between them. The CDR3 spells CASSPSPHGDSSYEQYF. Here the CDR3 DNA reads TGTGCCAGCAGCCCCTCCCCCCACGGTGATAGCTCCTACGAGCAGTACTTC. The full variable domain, its missing parts supplied by reference TRBV9 and TRBJ2-7, is DSGVTQTPKHLITATGQRVTLRCSPRSGDLSVYWYQQSLDQGLQFLIQYYNGEERAKGNILERFSAQQFPDLHSELNLSSLELGDSALYFCASSPSPHGDSSYEQYFGPGTRLTVT.

The chain has TRBV28 and TRBJ2-7; a possible D gene is TRBD1 (6 bases). The CDR3 spans 14 residues. Germline V lookup: CDR1 MDHEN, CDR2 SYDVKM. The V gene lost 5 bases and the J gene lost 4 bases, with 15 bases spanning the gap. CDR3 sequence reads: CASSRHGQTYEQYF. As DNA, the CDR3 is TGTGCCAGCAGTCGGCACGGACAGACTTACGAGCAGTACTTC.

The chain recombines TRBV11-3 with TRBJ2-1; 10 bases agree with TRBD2. CDR3 length equals 15 residues. Germline CDR1 is SGHNT and CDR2 is YENEEA. The ends lost 5 bases at V and 4 bases at J; junction bases unmatched: 5. CDR3 loop: CASSETSGNYNEQFF. CDR3 DNA: TGTGCCAGCAGCGAAACTAGCGGGAATTACAATGAGCAGTTCTTC.

This clone was detected only a few times. V and J are TRBV11-3 and TRBJ2-2; D is undetermined. The V and J ends lost 1 base and 0 bases respectively, with 6 bases between them. The CDR3 totals 15 residues. Germline lookup yields CDR1 SGHNT and CDR2 YENEEA. CDR3: CASSLGGSNTGELFF. DNA for the CDR3: TGTGCCAGCAGCTTAGGTGGGTCGAACACCGGGGAGCTGTTTTTT.

The V and J genes are TRBV18 and TRBJ1-1, with 7 nucleotides matching TRBD1. The V gene end was trimmed by 3 bases and the J gene end by 1 base; junction bases not matched to a gene: 8. There are 16 residues in the CDR3. Germline V gives CDR1 KGHSH, CDR2 LQKENI. CDR3 sequence: CASSPSADRRNTEAFF. In nucleotides, the CDR3 is TGTGCCAGCTCACCCTCCGCGGACAGGAGGAACACTGAAGCTTTCTTT.

This clone was seen only a few times. The chain is built from TRBV28 and TRBJ1-5; D gene ambiguous. V lost 7 bases, J lost 6 bases, and 10 bases lay in between. Germline loops: CDR1 MDHEN, CDR2 SYDVKM. There are 12 residues in the CDR3. The chain's CDR3 is CASKFQSQPQHF. DNA for the CDR3: TGTGCCAGCAAATTCCAGAGTCAGCCCCAGCATTTT.

The chain recombines TRBV6-8 with TRBJ1-1, with 10 bases matching TRBD1. Trimming removed 8 bases from V and 7 bases from J; junction bases left unmatched: 10. CDR1 is MNHGY and CDR2 is SAAAGT in the germline V gene. The CDR3 is 14 amino acids. CDR3 loop: CASRDRGERNEAFF. Here the CDR3 DNA reads TGTGCCAGCCGGGACAGGGGAGAGAGAAATGAAGCTTTCTTT.

The chain uses TRBV28 and TRBJ2-1; 12 nucleotides match TRBD2. Trimming cost V 1 base and J 6 bases; bases outside gene matches: 4. Germline V lookup: CDR1 MDHEN, CDR2 SYDVKM. CDR3 length: 16 residues. CDR3 sequence (DNA): TGTGCCAGCAGTTTATCGGCACTAGCGGGAGGCAATGAGCAGTTCTTC. As protein: CASSLSALAGGNEQFF. The whole variable domain, remainder taken from reference TRBV28 and TRBJ2-1, is DVKVTQSSRYLVKRTGEKVFLECVQDMDHENMFWYRQDPGLGLRLIYFSYDVKMKEKGDIPEGYSVSREKKERFSLILESASTNQTSMYLCASSLSALAGGNEQFFGPGTRLTVL.